Following are 30 T cell receptor beta chains from one sample sequenced in a study of T cells in Graves' hyperthyroidism and ophthalmopathy. The CDR3 regions of TCR beta were amplified from RNA transcripts. In the first-round RT-PCR of the TCR CDR3, the HTBI primer set was used. One entry per CDR3 protein results from TCRdb running MiXCR on the multiplex PCR reads. The sample lists about 320,000 distinct CDR3 sequences; about 15% were seen once. The sequenced material came from blood. The receptors were sampled from a man aged 25-45 years with Graves' hyperthyroidism.

The chain employs TRBV2 and TRBJ2-7; 8 nucleotides match TRBD1. The CDR3 spans 14 residues. J was trimmed by 2 bases and V by 5 bases; bases with no gene match: 5. Germline values: CDR1 SNHLY, CDR2 FYNNEI. The CDR3: CASSWTGNTYEQYF. CDR3 bases: TGTGCCAGCAGTTGGACAGGGAACACCTACGAGCAGTACTTC.

In this sample, this clonotype turned up many times. The V and J genes are TRBV7-3 and TRBJ2-1, with TRBD2 as a possible D gene (6 bases). The CDR3 is 14 amino acids. V was cut by 5 bases and J by 7 bases, with 15 bases left in between. Germline V gene sequence: CDR1 SGHTA, CDR2 FQGTGA. The chain's CDR3 is CASSLAPGVNEQFF. DNA for the CDR3: TGTGCCAGCAGCCTCGCCCCGGGAGTAAATGAGCAGTTCTTC.

This clonotype was seen a few times. Since a much larger clone is just one base distant, this may be a read error. The chain uses TRBV2 and TRBJ2-7; D not certain. The CDR3 runs 10 residues. Trimming removed 6 bases from V and 3 bases from J, with 3 bases in between. Germline V gene data show CDR1 as SNHLY and CDR2 as FYNNEI. The CDR3 DNA reads as TGTGCCAGCAGGGACTACGAGCAGTACTTC. Its protein product is CASRDYEQYF. The whole variable domain, remainder taken from reference TRBV2 and TRBJ2-7, is EPEVTQTPSHQVTQMGQEVILRCVPISNHLYFYWYRQILGQKVEFLVSFYNNEISEKSEIFDDQFSVERPDGSNFTLKIRSTKLEDSAMYFCASRDYEQYFGPGTRLTVT.

The chain is built from TRBV30 and TRBJ1-1, with D possibly being TRBD1 (6 bases). CDR3 length equals 13 residues. Germline V lookup: CDR1 GTSNPN, CDR2 SVGIG (reference sequence). Trimming stripped 4 bases from V and 2 bases from J, with 11 bases between. In nucleotides, the CDR3 is TGTGCCTGGACCCCAGGGGCAAACACTGAAGCTTTCTTT. Translated, it gives CAWTPGANTEAFF.

This clonotype has a count of ten or more. For the CDR3, the DNA is TGTGCCAGCAGTTACCGGCAGGTCGGCGGCGAGCAGTACTTC. It yields the protein CASSYRQVGGEQYF. The V and J genes are TRBV6-2 or TRBV6-3 and TRBJ2-7; unclear D gene. The CDR3 contains 14 residues. Deletions cut 2 bases from V and 6 bases from J, with 14 bases between. Germline V gives CDR1 MNHEY, CDR2 SVGEGT.

This clonotype was recorded a few times. The gene calls are TRBV28 and TRBJ1-1, with D perhaps TRBD1 (6 bases). This CDR3 has 14 amino acids. Per germline, CDR1 MDHEN and CDR2 SYDVKM. Trimming left V 5 bases short and J 4 bases short, with 14 bases between. The CDR3 region is CASSIGGRSTEAFF. In DNA form, the CDR3 reads TGTGCCAGCAGTATAGGGGGGCGTAGCACTGAAGCTTTCTTT.

Only a few counts were recorded for this clonotype. The CDR3 spells CASSLSLATNEQFF. The CDR3 coding sequence is TGTGCCAGCAGTTTATCGTTGGCTACCAATGAGCAGTTCTTC. The rearrangement joins TRBV27 to TRBJ2-1; D not certain. The CDR3 totals 14 residues. Germline V gene lookup returns CDR1 MNHEY and CDR2 SMNVEV (reference sequence). The V and J ends lost 0 bases and 6 bases respectively, with 9 bases between them.

This clonotype was counted between two and nine times. CDR3 sequence: CASSEGGGINTF. CDR3 bases: TGTGCCAGCAGTGAAGGGGGAGGCATTAACACCTTC. This chain joins TRBV2 and TRBJ1-2; D uncertain. Germline V gives CDR1 SNHLY, CDR2 FYNNEI. The CDR3 sequence is 12 residues long. V was pared by 1 base and J by 12 bases, with 12 bases between. Full variable domain (remainder filled in from reference TRBV2 and TRBJ1-2): EPEVTQTPSHQVTQMGQEVILRCVPISNHLYFYWYRQILGQKVEFLVSFYNNEISEKSEIFDDQFSVERPDGSNFTLKIRSTKLEDSAMYFCASSEGGGINTFGSGTRLTVV.

This clonotype occurred a few times. This chain uses TRBV30 with TRBJ2-1; D gene uncertain. Looked up from germline, CDR1 is GTSNPN and CDR2 is SVGIG (reference sequence). The germline V and J ends were trimmed by 8 bases and 7 bases, with 15 bases remaining between them. The CDR3 loop spans 12 amino acids. In nucleotides, the CDR3 is TGTGCCGGAGAGAGGTCCTGGAATGAGCAGTTCTTC. Amino acids: CAGERSWNEQFF. The full variable domain, in which reference TRBV30 and TRBJ2-1 provide the parts outside the CDR3, is SQTIHQWPATLVQPVGSPLSLECTVEGTSNPNLYWYRQAAGRGLQLLFYSVGIGQISSEVPQNLSASRPQDRQFILSSKKLLLSDSGFYLCAGERSWNEQFFGPGTRLTVL.

This clonotype was observed many times. The V gene is TRBV18, the J gene TRBJ2-7, with 7 bases aligning to TRBD2. This CDR3 is 14 amino acids long. Germline CDR1 is KGHSH and CDR2 is LQKENI. Trimming cost V 3 bases and J 3 bases; bases outside gene matches: 5. In nucleotides, the CDR3 is TGTGCCAGCTCACCCTCAGCGGGGCACTACGAGCAGTACTTC. Protein sequence: CASSPSAGHYEQYF.

This clonotype showed up many times. The chain carries TRBV11-2 and TRBJ2-7; 7 bases match TRBD2. Germline-derived CDR1 and CDR2 are SGHAT and FQNNGV. This CDR3 is built from 14 residues. V was clipped by 5 bases and J by 3 bases; unmatched bases: 7. CDR3 sequence: CASSPGGGSYEQYF. In DNA form, the CDR3 reads TGTGCCAGCAGCCCCGGCGGCGGGAGCTACGAGCAGTACTTC.

This clonotype has just a few counts. The J gene is TRBJ1-1, the V gene TRBV5-5; a weak D match, TRBD1 (6 bases). Per germline, CDR1 SGHKS and CDR2 YYEKEE (reference sequence). The CDR3 has 14 amino acids. V lost 4 bases and J 1 base, leaving 11 bases between the germline ends. CDR3 loop: CASSPGHWNTEAFF. CDR3 nucleotides: TGTGCCAGCAGCCCGGGACACTGGAACACTGAAGCTTTCTTT.

Note on this clonotype: This may come from a read error, since a much larger clone is one base off. The chain is built from TRBV9 and TRBJ2-7; TRBD1 matches 9 bases. This CDR3 has 15 residues. Germline lookup yields CDR1 SGDLS and CDR2 YYNGEE. V lost 7 bases and J lost 6; bases outside the gene matches: 14. CDR3 coding DNA: TGTGCCAGCGGGCCCGGGACAGGGATTGGGGGCGAGCAGTACTTC. This gives the protein CASGPGTGIGGEQYF.

This clonotype showed up many times. The chain uses TRBV7-9 and TRBJ2-3, with D possibly called TRBD1 or TRBD2 (6 bases each). CDR3 size: 17 residues. V was clipped by 5 bases and J by 6 bases, with 24 bases between them. Germline V gene lookup returns CDR1 SEHNR and CDR2 FQNEAQ (reference sequence). The DNA of the CDR3 is TGTGCCAGCAGCGAACGAGGGGGGCTCATACCAGGGGATACGCAGTATTTT. It specifies CASSERGGLIPGDTQYF.

In its sample, this clonotype was seen many times. The chain uses TRBV9 and TRBJ2-7; 8 bases fit TRBD1. This CDR3 is built from 16 residues. In germline, CDR1 is SGDLS, CDR2 YYNGEE. Unmatched junction bases numbered 7, after V lost 2 bases and J lost 0 bases. CDR3 residues: CASSVLPGQDSYEQYF. CDR3 DNA sequence: TGTGCCAGCAGCGTCCTTCCGGGACAGGACTCCTACGAGCAGTACTTC. The entire variable domain, with the rest obtained from reference TRBV9 and TRBJ2-7, is as follows: DSGVTQTPKHLITATGQRVTLRCSPRSGDLSVYWYQQSLDQGLQFLIQYYNGEERAKGNILERFSAQQFPDLHSELNLSSLELGDSALYFCASSVLPGQDSYEQYFGPGTRLTVT.

This clonotype was seen at least ten times. The chain's CDR3 is CASSGRETQYF. CDR3 nucleotide sequence: TGTGCCAGCAGTGGCCGGGAGACCCAGTACTTC. This rearrangement joins TRBV2 to TRBJ2-5; D is ambiguous. V lost 4 bases and J 5 bases, leaving 5 bases between the germline ends. There are 11 residues in the CDR3. Germline loops: CDR1 SNHLY, CDR2 FYNNEI.

The V gene is TRBV2, the J gene TRBJ1-6; 9 nucleotides align to TRBD1. CDR1 and CDR2 (germline): SNHLY, FYNNEI. With V trimmed by 7 bases and J by 8 bases, 9 bases remained unmatched. The CDR3 length is 15 residues. This CDR3 reads CASTPRDREYSPLHF. CDR3 DNA: TGTGCCAGCACTCCCCGGGACAGGGAGTATTCACCCCTCCACTTT.

This clonotype was counted a few times. The chain couples TRBV10-3 to TRBJ2-5; possibly TRBD2 for D (5 bases). The CDR3 runs 14 residues. CDR1 is ENHRY, CDR2 SYGVKD, per germline. V shed 8 bases and J shed 2 bases, with 15 bases lying between them. The CDR3 is CAIGVRARQETQYF. As DNA, the CDR3 is TGTGCCATCGGAGTGCGGGCCCGACAAGAGACCCAGTACTTC.

This clonotype was counted a few times. This chain uses TRBV19 with TRBJ1-5; D is perhaps TRBD1 (5 bases). There are 17 residues in the CDR3. Deletions cut 8 bases from V and 1 base from J, with 21 bases between. In germline, CDR1 is LNHDA, CDR2 SQIVND (reference sequence). The CDR3 DNA follows: TGTGCCAGTGACGGGTGGGGGATTAGACGCAGCAATCAGCCCCAGCATTTT. Translated: CASDGWGIRRSNQPQHF.

This clonotype was seen many times. The CDR3 sequence: CASSPDRATQYF. CDR3 nucleotides: TGTGCCAGCAGCCCTGACAGGGCTACGCAGTATTTT. The gene calls are TRBV7-2 and TRBJ2-3; TRBD1 matches 7 bases. Trimming cost V 5 bases and J 8 bases; bases outside gene matches: 4. Germline CDR1 is SGHTA and CDR2 is FQGNSA. CDR3 length: 12 residues. Based on the CDR3 plus reference TRBV7-2 and TRBJ2-3, the full variable domain is GAGVSQSPSNKVTEKGKDVELRCDPISGHTALYWYRQSLGQGLEFLIYFQGNSAPDKSGLPSDRFSAERTGGSVSTLTIQRTQQEDSAVYLCASSPDRATQYFGPGTRLTVL.

This clonotype was picked up many times. For the CDR3, the DNA is TGTGCCAGCAGCCCGCACCGACGGGAGCCTCTCTCCTACGAGCAGTACTTC. It codes for CASSPHRREPLSYEQYF. This rearrangement joins TRBV5-6 to TRBJ2-7, with D perhaps matching TRBD2 (6 bases). This CDR3 has 17 residues. Germline CDR1 and CDR2: SGHDT and YYEEEE. Trimming pared 4 bases from V and 0 bases from J, leaving 20 bases between.

This clonotype has a handful of counts. The chain is built from TRBV4-1 and TRBJ1-5; D not certain. The germline V gene encodes CDR1 MGHRA and CDR2 YSYEKL. The CDR3 has 15 residues. V lost 2 bases, J lost 7 bases, and 15 bases lay in between. The CDR3 sequence is CASSQTPLLGQPQHF. The CDR3 DNA reads TGCGCCAGCAGCCAAACACCTCTCCTTGGGCAGCCCCAGCATTTT.

V and J are TRBV27 and TRBJ2-7; 8 positions match TRBD2. The CDR3 sequence is 16 residues long. Germline loops: CDR1 MNHEY, CDR2 SMNVEV (reference sequence). V gave up 2 bases and J gave up 1 base; unmatched junction bases: 7. The DNA of the CDR3 is TGTGCCAGCAGTTTACGGGTATCTAGCGGGTCCTACGAGCAGTACTTC. It encodes CASSLRVSSGSYEQYF.

This clonotype was recorded at least ten times. The genes are TRBV2 and TRBJ2-1; 10 bases map to TRBD2. After removal of 7 bases from V and 5 bases from J, the junction contained 5 bases not matched to a gene. The CDR3 is 14 amino acids. Germline lookup yields CDR1 SNHLY and CDR2 FYNNEI. The CDR3 DNA follows: TGTGCCAGCACCGGGACTAGCGACGACAATGAGCAGTTCTTC. This translates into CASTGTSDDNEQFF.

There are many counts of this clonotype. The J gene is TRBJ1-5, the V gene TRBV5-1; D gene uncertain. Germline CDR1 SGHRS, CDR2 YFSETQ. The CDR3 runs to 15 residues. The germline V and J ends were trimmed by 0 bases and 1 base, with 8 bases remaining between them. In nucleotides, the CDR3 is TGCGCCAGCAGCTTGGATAGCTACAGCAATCAGCCCCAGCATTTT. It yields the protein CASSLDSYSNQPQHF.

This clonotype was seen ten or more times. The chain combines TRBV11-2 with TRBJ2-5, with TRBD2 as a possible D gene (6 bases). Trimming cost V 1 base and J 5 bases, with 17 bases left between them. The CDR3 loop spans 16 amino acids. The V gene's germline CDR1 is SGHAT and CDR2 FQNNGV. The CDR3 reads CASSLGVAVPRETQYF. CDR3 sequence (DNA): TGTGCCAGCAGCTTAGGGGTAGCGGTCCCGAGGGAGACCCAGTACTTC.

This chain links TRBV6-2 or TRBV6-3 with TRBJ1-5, with a possible D match to TRBD1 (6 bases). Looked up from germline, CDR1 is MNHEY and CDR2 is SVGEGT. V lost 4 bases to trimming and J lost 6 bases, with 16 bases between them. This CDR3 is 15 amino acids long. The CDR3 bases are TGTGCCAGCAGTTGGGGAGCTGGGGGCCCTCAGCCCCAGCATTTT. Encoded protein: CASSWGAGGPQPQHF.

This clonotype was observed a handful of times. The chain couples TRBV7-9 to TRBJ1-3; the D gene is possibly TRBD1 (6 bases). The germline V and J ends were trimmed by 3 bases and 7 bases, with 13 bases remaining between them. This CDR3 contains 14 residues. CDR1 is SEHNR and CDR2 is FQNEAQ in the germline V gene (reference sequence). CDR3 nucleotide sequence: TGTGCCAGCAGCTTTGACAGGAATCTCAACACCATATATTTT. It encodes CASSFDRNLNTIYF.

This clonotype was seen many times. V usage is TRBV5-1 and J usage is TRBJ1-1, with a tentative D call TRBD1 (5 bases). Germline V gene data show CDR1 as SGHRS and CDR2 as YFSETQ. Deletions cut 2 bases from V and 3 bases from J, with 8 bases between. This CDR3 spans 13 amino acids. This CDR3 reads CASSFGGDTEAFF. Here the CDR3 DNA reads TGCGCCAGCAGCTTTGGAGGGGACACTGAAGCTTTCTTT.

This clonotype was counted between two and nine times. Sequence at one end of the junction differs from germline and may be a read error. The chain links TRBV4-1 to TRBJ2-7; 7 nucleotides align to TRBD2. The germline V gene encodes CDR1 MGHRA and CDR2 YSYEKL. The CDR3 has 15 residues. The CDR3 region is CASSPRGGRTYKQYF. CDR3 coding DNA: TGCGCCAGCAGCCCCCGGGGAGGGCGGACCTACAAGCAGTACTTC.